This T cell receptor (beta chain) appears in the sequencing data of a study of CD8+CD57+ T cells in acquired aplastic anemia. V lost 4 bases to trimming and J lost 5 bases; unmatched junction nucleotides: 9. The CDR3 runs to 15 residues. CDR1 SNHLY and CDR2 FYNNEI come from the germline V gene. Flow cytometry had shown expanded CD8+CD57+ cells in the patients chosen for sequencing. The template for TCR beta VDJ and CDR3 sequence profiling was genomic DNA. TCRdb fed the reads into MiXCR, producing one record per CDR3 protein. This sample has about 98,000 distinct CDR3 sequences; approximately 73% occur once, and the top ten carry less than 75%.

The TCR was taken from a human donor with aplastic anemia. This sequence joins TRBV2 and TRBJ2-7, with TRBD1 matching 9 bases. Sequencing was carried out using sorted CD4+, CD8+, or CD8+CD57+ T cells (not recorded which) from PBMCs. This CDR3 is CASSALGQGNHEQYF. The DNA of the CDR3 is TGTGCCAGCAGTGCCTTGGGACAGGGTAACCACGAGCAGTACTTC.